This section outlines one T cell receptor (beta chain) sequence together with its context. Method: immunoSEQ multiplex PCR; TCRdb's copy keeps in-frame clones and lacks some. The sample records some 130,000 clones, about four fifths being singletons. The sample originates from a study of blood T cell repertoires in COVID-19. Trimming shortened V by 3 bases and J by 2 bases, and 14 bases separated the two germline ends. The germline CDR1 and CDR2 sequences are KGHSH and LQKENI. The CDR3 consists of 15 residues. The clonotype comes from a man aged 35 to 55 with active or convalescent COVID-19. The sample was peripheral blood. The rearrangement links TRBV18 to TRBJ2-7; weak D call: TRBD2 (5 bases). The CDR3 here is CASSPGVQHTYEQYF. In DNA, the CDR3 is TGTGCCAGCTCACCCGGGGTACAGCACACCTACGAGCAGTACTTC.